The entry below describes one TCR beta chain. Its antigen has not been determined. There are no base qualities to consult, and no much larger clone falls within one base. The sample comes from a study of identical twins (dated by TCRdb to the mid-2010s). Concerning the study at large: The study deep-sequenced TCR alpha and beta repertoires from monozygotic twins, unrelated adults of various ages and cord blood to test whether fetal clonotypes persist. To rule out contamination, replicate twin experiments were performed at different times with different library preparation protocols.

Every donor in the study was a healthy Caucasian. Three pairs of female monozygotic twins, all aged roughly 18 to 29 years, were included in the twin cohort. CD4+ and CD8+ T cell populations were isolated with positive isolation kits from Invitrogen. V lost 6 bases and J lost 4 bases; the stretch between them is 12 bases long. Reading the germline V gene (reference sequence) gives CDR1 MNHEY and CDR2 SMNVEV. The CDR3 has 13 amino acids, counting the end cysteine and phenylalanine. Only CDR3 DNA is held: 39 bases, read in frame from base 1. Results and caveats for the whole study, not just this receptor: Invariant T cells such as MAIT and iNKT could partly confound zero-insertion analyses, though diverse VJ usage argued against this for most clonotypes. Abundant cord blood beta clonotypes carried fewer insertions; young adult naive repertoires showed a weaker similar trend, while memory repertoires showed none. In monozygotic twins, recombination models systematically underestimated out-of-frame TCR alpha sharing, but the models matched the sharing seen between unrelated individuals. Because the same donors could not be followed over many years, the conclusions depended on cross-sectional statistical analysis. The excess sharing between twins in beta out-of-frame sequences was weaker because fewer shared sequences reduced the signal-to-noise ratio. Compared with coincidental sharing between unrelated individuals, out-of-frame TCR alpha sequences shared between twins showed an excess of sequences with low generation probability.

The library was prepared using 5' RACE. Reads for this sample came from an Illumina HiSeq 2000. Template switching added a universal primer binding site, and the final cDNA carried a unique molecular identifier that allowed TCR cDNA molecules to be counted accurately. First-strand cDNA for TCR alpha and beta chains was synthesized from specific primers in the conserved constant-segment region. To control for contamination, every cDNA library was double barcoded, receiving both a SMART-Mk sample barcode and Illumina barcodes. Two successive PCR steps introduced TruSeq adapter sequences along with Illumina sample barcodes. TCR alpha and beta cDNA libraries were sequenced on the Illumina HiSeq platform with custom primers. In the authors' own workflow: MiGEC processed the raw reads to extract unique molecular identifiers, while MiXCR was used to determine the CDR3 positions. Recombination models were inferred per individual with the repgenHMM and IGoR tools using an EM algorithm. Shared clonotypes were analyzed with the tcR package in R, and sharing was normalized by the product of cloneset sizes. To study raw recombination without the effects of thymic and clonal selection, out-of-frame nonproductive sequences were analyzed. TCRdb took the public reads, trimmed them with fastp at Q25, ran MiXCR for clone calling and kept in-frame beta chains. Rows with a matching CDR3 protein are joined into one entry that keeps the most common DNA and genes. The V and J calls were not made by the authors but by TCRdb's processing. The table for this sample lists a few hundred thousand distinct CDR3 sequences; about 16% of them were counted only once. The ten largest clones capture about 0.4% of the sample.

The sample was also linked to a second study, of yellow fever vaccine responses in identical twins. As described in the second report: According to the authors, in identical twins the way T cells responded to vaccination appeared partly convergent and partly personalized. In the study, vaccine-responding T cell clones were precisely tracked in identical twins.

The V and J genes are TRBV27 and TRBJ1-2; the D gene lacks a confident call. Sequencing was carried out using CD4+ T cells sorted from blood. This TCR derives from a woman aged 18-29 years in good health. The nucleotide sequence reads as follows: TGTGCCAGCAGCCCCATATCCTCCTATGGCTACACCTTC. It specifies CASSPISSYGYTF.